A selection of T cell receptor beta chains follows, all from one sample in a study of Ad26.COV2.S vaccination and SARS-CoV-2 variants. The assay was immunoSEQ multiplex PCR, and TCRdb's table has in-frame clones only and misses some. This sample yields some 290,000 clones, of which 86% are seen a single time; approximately 1.9% belongs to the top ten. This specimen consisted of peripheral blood, obtained in a trial of Ad26.COV2.S vaccine versus placebo. Receptors were obtained from a person aged 18-65 years who received the Ad26.COV2.S COVID-19 vaccine or a placebo. The CDR3 runs from the conserved cysteine through the conserved F or W. D genes are given only for firm matches. A row's size may be missing; if present it is once, few, many or a size class.

TRBV28	NA	once	TRBJ2-3	TGTGCCAGCAGTCAGGAGCGGTACGACACAGATACGCAGTATTTT	CASSQERYDTDTQYF
TRBV6-5	NA	NA	TRBJ2-1	TGTGCCAGTGAAGCGAGGGGAGGGGGAACAAATGAGCAGTTCTTC	CASEARGGGTNEQFF
TRBV5-4	NA	NA	TRBJ2-5	TGTGCCAGCAGCGACAGGCTCCAAGAGACCCAGTACTTC	CASSDRLQETQYF
TRBV9	TRBD2	NA	TRBJ2-1	TGTGCCAGCAGCGTAGGGGCTGCGGGGGGTTACTACAATGAGCAGTTCTTC	CASSVGAAGGYYNEQFF
TRBV2	TRBD2	NA	TRBJ2-1	TGTGCCAGCATCGAGGAAATAGCGGGCCGCAATGAGCAGTTCTTC	CASIEEIAGRNEQFF
TRBV4-1	TRBD2	NA	TRBJ2-5	TGCGCCAGCGGCCTCGCGGGGGGCCAAGAGACCCAGTACTTC	CASGLAGGQETQYF
TRBV7-2	NA	NA	TRBJ2-7	TGTGCCAGCAGCTTAGCGCAACTGACCAGGGGGCAGTACTTC	CASSLAQLTRGQYF
TRBV7-2	TRBD1	NA	TRBJ2-2	TGTGCCAGCAGCCACCCGACAGGGGGCTTAAGCGCCGGGGAGCTGTTTTTT	CASSHPTGGLSAGELFF
TRBV19	NA	many	TRBJ1-2	TGTGCCAGTAGTATAACACAGGGAAGTGGCTACACCTTC	CASSITQGSGYTF
TRBV5-6	TRBD1	NA	TRBJ1-5	TGTGCCAGCAGCTTTAGCACAGGGGGGGCTAGCAATCAGCCCCAGCATTTT	CASSFSTGGASNQPQHF
TRBV24-1	NA	NA	TRBJ1-3	TGTGCCACCAGTGATTTCTGGCAGGGAGGTGGAAACACCATATATTTT	CATSDFWQGGGNTIYF
TRBV6-5	TRBD1	NA	TRBJ1-1	TGTGCCAGCAGTTACTTCCGGGACAGGGCTTATGTGTTCTTT	CASSYFRDRAYVFF
TRBV30	NA	NA	TRBJ2-3	TGTGCCTGGAACCCCCTCGGGGGCACAGATACGCAGTATTTT	CAWNPLGGTDTQYF
TRBV6-5	NA	NA	TRBJ1-5	TGTGCCAGCGGTCGCGGGATAAATAGCAATCAGCCCCAGCATTTT	CASGRGINSNQPQHF
TRBV9	NA	NA	TRBJ1-1	TGTGCCAGCAGCGTACTACAGAACACTGAAGCTTTCTTT	CASSVLQNTEAFF
TRBV7-8	NA	once	TRBJ1-1	TGTGCCAGCAGCCTATCGGGTGTATGGGGCACTGAAGCTTTCTTT	CASSLSGVWGTEAFF
TRBV7-2	NA	NA	TRBJ2-7	TGTGCCAGCAGCTTAGCCAGGGGATACGAGCAGTACTTC	CASSLARGYEQYF